This TCR beta chain appears in the sequencing data of a study of long-term antiretroviral therapy in people with HIV. General study points: In samples taken after ART, diversity increased but remained below transplant donor control levels. Clones that had undergone expansion before ART prevailed in the repertoire throughout all time points.

Concerning this clone: Its specificity is unknown.

V lost 6 bases, J lost 4 bases, and 3 bases stayed unmatched. CDR1 is LNHDA and CDR2 is SQIVND in the germline V gene (reference sequence). The CDR3 totals 14 residues. A v3.0 immunoSEQ assay was performed at survey level. Each sample had sequencing targeting about 35,000-50,000 T-cell genomes. Assay used: immunoSEQ multiplex PCR; TCRdb lists only in-frame clones, some missing. Here the sample spans roughly 38,000 clones, 75% to 90% being singletons. Each donor had at least one pre-ART and at least two post-ART PBMC samples. The J gene is TRBJ2-1, the V gene TRBV19, with 10 bases aligning to TRBD2. This receptor was taken from a man aged 25-45 years with HIV. The specimen was unsorted PBMCs, collected 3.4 years after starting antiretroviral therapy. This CDR3 is CASRLAGAYNEQFF. CDR3 nucleotide sequence: TGTGCCAGTAGGCTAGCGGGAGCGTACAATGAGCAGTTCTTC.